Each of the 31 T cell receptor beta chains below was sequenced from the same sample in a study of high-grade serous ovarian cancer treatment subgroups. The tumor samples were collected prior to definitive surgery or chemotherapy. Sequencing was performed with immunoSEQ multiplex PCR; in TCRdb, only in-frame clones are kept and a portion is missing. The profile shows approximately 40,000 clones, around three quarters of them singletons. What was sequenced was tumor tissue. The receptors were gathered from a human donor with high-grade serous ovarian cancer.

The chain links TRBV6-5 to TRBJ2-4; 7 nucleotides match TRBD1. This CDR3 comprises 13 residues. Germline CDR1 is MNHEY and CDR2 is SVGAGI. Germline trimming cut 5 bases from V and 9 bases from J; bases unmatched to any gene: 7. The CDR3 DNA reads TGTGCCAGCAGTCCCCCGACAGGGCTCATTCAGTACTTC. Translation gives CASSPPTGLIQYF.

The CDR3 region is CASSSFGGARDQPQHF. The CDR3, as DNA: TGTGCCAGCAGCTCTTTTGGAGGGGCGAGGGATCAGCCCCAGCATTTT. The genes are TRBV7-8 and TRBJ1-5; the D gene is possibly TRBD1 (5 bases). V dropped 4 bases and J dropped 5 bases, with 18 bases sitting between them. This CDR3 region has 16 residues. The germline gives CDR1 SGHVS, CDR2 FQNEAQ.

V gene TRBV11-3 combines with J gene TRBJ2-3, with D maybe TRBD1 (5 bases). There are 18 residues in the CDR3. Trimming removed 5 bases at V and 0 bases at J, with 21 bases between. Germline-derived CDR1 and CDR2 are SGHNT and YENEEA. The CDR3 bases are TGTGCCAGCAGCAGTAGGGGCTCTTGGGCACCTAGCACAGATACGCAGTATTTT. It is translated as CASSSRGSWAPSTDTQYF.

The CDR3 region has the DNA TGTGCCAGCACCGCTATGGCAGATCTAGCGGGAGGAGTGCGGGAGCAGTACTTC. It translates to CASTAMADLAGGVREQYF. The V call is TRBV28, the J call TRBJ2-7, with 11 bases lining up with TRBD2. V lost 7 bases and J lost 7; bases outside the gene matches: 21. Per germline, CDR1 MDHEN and CDR2 SYDVKM. The CDR3 spans 18 residues. The variable domain in full, completed from reference TRBV28 and TRBJ2-7, reads DVKVTQSSRYLVKRTGEKVFLECVQDMDHENMFWYRQDPGLGLRLIYFSYDVKMKEKGDIPEGYSVSREKKERFSLILESASTNQTSMYLCASTAMADLAGGVREQYFGPGTRLTVT.

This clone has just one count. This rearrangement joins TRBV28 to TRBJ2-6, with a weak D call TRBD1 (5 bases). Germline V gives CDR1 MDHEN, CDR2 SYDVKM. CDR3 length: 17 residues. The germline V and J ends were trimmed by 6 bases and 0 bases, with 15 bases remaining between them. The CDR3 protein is CASSHARTNSGANVLTF. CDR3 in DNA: TGTGCCAGCAGCCACGCCCGGACAAACTCTGGGGCCAACGTCCTGACTTTC.

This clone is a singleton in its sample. CDR3 sequence: CAISSPSQEQFF. The CDR3 DNA reads TGTGCCATCAGTAGCCCTAGTCAGGAGCAGTTCTTC. The V and J genes are TRBV10-3 and TRBJ2-1, with no clear D. Germline V gene sequence: CDR1 ENHRY, CDR2 SYGVKD. The CDR3 runs to 12 residues. With 5 bases removed from V and 10 bases from J, the gap between germline ends came to 12 bases.

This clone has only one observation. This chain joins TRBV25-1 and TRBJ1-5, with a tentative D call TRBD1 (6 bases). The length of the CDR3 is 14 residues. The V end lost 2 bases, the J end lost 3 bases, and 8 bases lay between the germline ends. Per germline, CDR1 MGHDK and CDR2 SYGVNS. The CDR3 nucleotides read TGTGCCAGCAGTGAAGGGGGCTTCAATCAGCCCCAGCATTTT. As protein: CASSEGGFNQPQHF.

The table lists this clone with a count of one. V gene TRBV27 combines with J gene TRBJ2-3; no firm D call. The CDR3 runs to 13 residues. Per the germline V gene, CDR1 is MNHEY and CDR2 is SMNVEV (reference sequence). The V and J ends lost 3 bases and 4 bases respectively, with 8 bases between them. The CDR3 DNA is TGTGCCAGCAGTTTGGTTTCTTCAGATACGCAGTATTTT. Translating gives CASSLVSSDTQYF.

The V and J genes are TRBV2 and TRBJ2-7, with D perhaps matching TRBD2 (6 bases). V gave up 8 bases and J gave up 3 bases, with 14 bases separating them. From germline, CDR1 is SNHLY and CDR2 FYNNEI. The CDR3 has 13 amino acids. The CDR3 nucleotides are TGTGCCAGCCTTGCGGGACCCAGCTACGAGCAGTACTTC. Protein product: CASLAGPSYEQYF.

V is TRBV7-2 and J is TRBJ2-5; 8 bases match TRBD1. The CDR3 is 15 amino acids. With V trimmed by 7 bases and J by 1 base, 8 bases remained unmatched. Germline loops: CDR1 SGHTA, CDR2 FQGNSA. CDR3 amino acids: CASTSGGSFQETQYF. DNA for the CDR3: TGTGCCAGCACCTCAGGGGGCAGCTTCCAAGAGACCCAGTACTTC. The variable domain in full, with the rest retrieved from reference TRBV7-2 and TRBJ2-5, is GAGVSQSPSNKVTEKGKDVELRCDPISGHTALYWYRQSLGQGLEFLIYFQGNSAPDKSGLPSDRFSAERTGGSVSTLTIQRTQQEDSAVYLCASTSGGSFQETQYFGPGTRLLVL.

DNA of the CDR3: TGTGCCAGCAGCTTAAGCGCAGCCTACGAGCAGTACTTC. This gives the protein CASSLSAAYEQYF. The chain combines TRBV11-3 with TRBJ2-7; D uncertain. The CDR3 sequence is 13 residues long. Germline loops: CDR1 SGHNT, CDR2 YENEEA. Trimming took off 2 bases at V and 2 bases at J, with 7 bases between the two ends. The variable domain in full, completed from reference TRBV11-3 and TRBJ2-7, reads EAGVVQSPRYKIIEKKQPVAFWCNPISGHNTLYWYLQNLGQGPELLIRYENEEAVDDSQLPKDRFSAERLKGVDSTLKIQPAELGDSAVYLCASSLSAAYEQYFGPGTRLTVT.

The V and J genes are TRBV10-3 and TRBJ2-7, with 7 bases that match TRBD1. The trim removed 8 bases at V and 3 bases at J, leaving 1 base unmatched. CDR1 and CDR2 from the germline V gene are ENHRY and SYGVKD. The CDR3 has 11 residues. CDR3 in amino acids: CAIGQDYEQYF. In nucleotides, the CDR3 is TGTGCCATCGGACAGGACTACGAGCAGTACTTC.

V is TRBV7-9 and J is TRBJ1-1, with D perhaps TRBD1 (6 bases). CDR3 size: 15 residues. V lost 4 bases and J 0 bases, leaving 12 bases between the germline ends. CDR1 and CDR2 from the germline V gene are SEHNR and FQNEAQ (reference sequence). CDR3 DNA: TGTGCCAGCAGCTCTATCCAGGGGATGAACACTGAAGCTTTCTTT. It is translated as CASSSIQGMNTEAFF.

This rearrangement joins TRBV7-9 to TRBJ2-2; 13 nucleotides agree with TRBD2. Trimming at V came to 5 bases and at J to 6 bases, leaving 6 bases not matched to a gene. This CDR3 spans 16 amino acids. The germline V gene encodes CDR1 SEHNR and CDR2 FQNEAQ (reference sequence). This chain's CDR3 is CASSIGLAGVAGELFF. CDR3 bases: TGTGCCAGCAGCATCGGACTAGCGGGAGTCGCCGGGGAGCTGTTTTTT.

Here the CDR3 DNA reads TGTGCCAGCAGTTCTGGACTAGCGGGAGCGGACGAGCAGTACTTC. Its protein is CASSSGLAGADEQYF. The J gene is TRBJ2-7, the V gene TRBV6-5, with TRBD2 identical over 13 bases. The CDR3 has 15 residues. Germline lookup yields CDR1 MNHEY and CDR2 SVGAGI. Germline trimming cut 4 bases from V and 5 bases from J; bases unmatched to any gene: 5.

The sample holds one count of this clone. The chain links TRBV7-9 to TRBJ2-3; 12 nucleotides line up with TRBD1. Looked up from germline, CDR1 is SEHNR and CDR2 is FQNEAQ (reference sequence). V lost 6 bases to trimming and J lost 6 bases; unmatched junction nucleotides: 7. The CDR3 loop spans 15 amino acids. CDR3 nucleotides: TGTGCCAGCAGAAATAAGGGACAGGGGGCCGATACGCAGTATTTT. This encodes CASRNKGQGADTQYF.

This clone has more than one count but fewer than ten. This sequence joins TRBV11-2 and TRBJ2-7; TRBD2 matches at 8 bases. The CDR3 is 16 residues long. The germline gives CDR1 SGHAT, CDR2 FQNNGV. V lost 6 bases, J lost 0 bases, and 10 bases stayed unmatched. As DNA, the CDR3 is TGTGCCAGCAGTTCAACTAGCGGCATCAACTCCTACGAGCAGTACTTC. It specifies CASSSTSGINSYEQYF.

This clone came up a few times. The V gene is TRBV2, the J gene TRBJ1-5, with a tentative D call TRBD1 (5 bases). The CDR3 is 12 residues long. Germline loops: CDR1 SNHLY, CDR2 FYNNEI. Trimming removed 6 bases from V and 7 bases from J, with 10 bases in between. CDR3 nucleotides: TGTGCCAGCAGCCGCAGGGACCAGCCCCAGCATTTT. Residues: CASSRRDQPQHF.

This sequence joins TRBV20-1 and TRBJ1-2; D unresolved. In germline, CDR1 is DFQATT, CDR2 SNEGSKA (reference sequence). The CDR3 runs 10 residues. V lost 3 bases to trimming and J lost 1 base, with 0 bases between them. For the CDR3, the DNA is TGCAGTGCTAGTAACTATGGCTACACCTTC. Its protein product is CSASNYGYTF.

The CDR3 reads CASSFEAGTYEQYF. In DNA, the CDR3 is TGTGCCAGCAGTTTCGAGGCGGGGACCTACGAGCAGTACTTC. This chain uses TRBV11-3 with TRBJ2-7, with D possibly being TRBD2 (6 bases). V was shortened by 6 bases and J by 2 bases, with 14 bases between the two germline ends. The CDR3 spans 14 residues. Germline V gives CDR1 SGHNT, CDR2 YENEEA.

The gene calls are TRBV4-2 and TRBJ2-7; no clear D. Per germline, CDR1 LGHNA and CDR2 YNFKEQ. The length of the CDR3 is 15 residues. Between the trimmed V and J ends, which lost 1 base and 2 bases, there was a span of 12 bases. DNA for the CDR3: TGTGCCAGCAGCCAAGGTCGGGCCGGAACCTACGAGCAGTACTTC. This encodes CASSQGRAGTYEQYF.

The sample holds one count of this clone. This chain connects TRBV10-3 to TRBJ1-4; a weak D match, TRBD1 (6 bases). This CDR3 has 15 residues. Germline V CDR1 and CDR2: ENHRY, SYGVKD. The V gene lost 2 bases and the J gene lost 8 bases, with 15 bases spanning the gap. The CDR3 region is CAISEQTGVQEKLFF. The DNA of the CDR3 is TGTGCCATCAGTGAGCAGACAGGCGTACAGGAAAAACTGTTTTTT.

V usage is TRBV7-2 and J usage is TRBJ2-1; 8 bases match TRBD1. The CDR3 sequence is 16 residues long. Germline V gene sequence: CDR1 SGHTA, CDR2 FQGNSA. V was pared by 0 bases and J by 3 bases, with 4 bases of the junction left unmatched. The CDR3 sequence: CASSLATGEVYNEQFF. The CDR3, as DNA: TGTGCCAGCAGCTTAGCGACAGGGGAGGTCTACAATGAGCAGTTCTTC.

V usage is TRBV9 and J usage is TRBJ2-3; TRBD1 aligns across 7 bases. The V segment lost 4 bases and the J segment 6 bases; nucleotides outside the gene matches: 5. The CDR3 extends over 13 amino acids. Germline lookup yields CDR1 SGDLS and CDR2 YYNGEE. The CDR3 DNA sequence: TGTGCCAGCAGCCTCGACAGGGCGGATACGCAGTATTTT. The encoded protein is CASSLDRADTQYF.

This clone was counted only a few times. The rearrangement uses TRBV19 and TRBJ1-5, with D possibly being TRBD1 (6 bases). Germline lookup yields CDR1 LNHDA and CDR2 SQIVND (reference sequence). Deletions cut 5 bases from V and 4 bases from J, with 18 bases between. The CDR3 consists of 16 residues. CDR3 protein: CASSLATGAWNQPQHF. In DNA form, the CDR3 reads TGTGCCAGTAGTCTCGCTACGGGGGCTTGGAATCAGCCCCAGCATTTT.

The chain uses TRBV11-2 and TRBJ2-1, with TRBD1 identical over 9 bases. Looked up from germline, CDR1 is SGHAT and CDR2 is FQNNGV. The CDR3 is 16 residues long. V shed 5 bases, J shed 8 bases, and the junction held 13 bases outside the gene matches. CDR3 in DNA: TGTGCCAGCAGCCCCGATGGACAGGGGCCTACGGATGAGCAGTTCTTC. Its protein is CASSPDGQGPTDEQFF.

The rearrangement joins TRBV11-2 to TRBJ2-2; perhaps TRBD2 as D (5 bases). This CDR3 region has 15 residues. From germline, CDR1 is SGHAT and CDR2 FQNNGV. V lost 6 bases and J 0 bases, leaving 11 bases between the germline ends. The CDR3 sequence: CASRPGSTNTGELFF. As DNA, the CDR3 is TGTGCCAGCAGGCCGGGGAGTACGAACACCGGGGAGCTGTTTTTT.

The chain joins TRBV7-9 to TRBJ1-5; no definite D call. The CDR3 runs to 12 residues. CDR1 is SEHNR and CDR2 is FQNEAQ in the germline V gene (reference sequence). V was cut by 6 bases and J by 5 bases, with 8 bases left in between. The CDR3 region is CASSPGDQPQHF. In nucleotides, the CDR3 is TGTGCCAGCAGTCCGGGAGATCAGCCCCAGCATTTT.

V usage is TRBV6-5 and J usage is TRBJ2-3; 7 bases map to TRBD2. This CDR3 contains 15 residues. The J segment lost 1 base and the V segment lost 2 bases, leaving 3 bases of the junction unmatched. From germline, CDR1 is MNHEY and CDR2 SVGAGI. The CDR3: CASSYRTSGTDTQYF. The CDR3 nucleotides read TGTGCCAGCAGTTACCGAACTAGCGGCACAGATACGCAGTATTTT.

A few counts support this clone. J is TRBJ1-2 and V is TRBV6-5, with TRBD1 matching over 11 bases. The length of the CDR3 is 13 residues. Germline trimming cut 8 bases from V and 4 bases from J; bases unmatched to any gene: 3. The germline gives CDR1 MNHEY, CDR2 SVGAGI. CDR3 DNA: TGTGCCAGCGGGACAGGGGGTCTCTATGGCTACACCTTC. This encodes CASGTGGLYGYTF.

The CDR3, as DNA: TGTGCTAGTGGTTTGATACACCGTGTGAACTATGGCTACACCTTC. Translating it yields CASGLIHRVNYGYTF. The chain couples TRBV12-5 to TRBJ1-2; D uncertain. Germline CDR1 is LGHNT and CDR2 is FRNRAP. The CDR3 extends over 15 amino acids. V lost 2 bases and J lost 2, with 12 bases in between.